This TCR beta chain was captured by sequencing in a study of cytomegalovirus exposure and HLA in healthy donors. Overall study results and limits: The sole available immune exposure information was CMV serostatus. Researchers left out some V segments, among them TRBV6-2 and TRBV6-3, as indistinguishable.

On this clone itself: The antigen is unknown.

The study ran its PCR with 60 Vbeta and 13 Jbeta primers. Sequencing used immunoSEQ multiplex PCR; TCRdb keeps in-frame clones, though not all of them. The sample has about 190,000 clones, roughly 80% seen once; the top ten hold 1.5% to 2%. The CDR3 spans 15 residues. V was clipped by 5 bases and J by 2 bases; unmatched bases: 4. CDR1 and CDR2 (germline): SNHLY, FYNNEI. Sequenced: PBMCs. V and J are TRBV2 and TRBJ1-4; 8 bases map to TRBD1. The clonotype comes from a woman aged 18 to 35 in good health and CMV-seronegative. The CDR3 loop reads CASSYRDRTNEKLFF. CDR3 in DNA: TGTGCCAGCAGTTACCGGGACAGGACTAATGAAAAACTGTTTTTT.